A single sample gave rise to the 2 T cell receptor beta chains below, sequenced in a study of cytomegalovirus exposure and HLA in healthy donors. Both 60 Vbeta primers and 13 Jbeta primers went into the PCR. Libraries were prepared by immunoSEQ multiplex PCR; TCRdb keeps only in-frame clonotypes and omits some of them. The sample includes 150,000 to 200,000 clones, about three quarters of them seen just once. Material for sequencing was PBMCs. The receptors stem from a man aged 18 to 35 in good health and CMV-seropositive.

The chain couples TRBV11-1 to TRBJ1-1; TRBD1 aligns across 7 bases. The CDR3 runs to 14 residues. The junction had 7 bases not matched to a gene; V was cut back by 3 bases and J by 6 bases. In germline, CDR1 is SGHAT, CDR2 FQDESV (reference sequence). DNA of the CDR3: TGTGCCAGCAGCTTGGTGACAGGGTCCGCTGAAGCTTTCTTT. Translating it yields CASSLVTGSAEAFF. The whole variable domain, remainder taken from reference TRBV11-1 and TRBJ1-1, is EAEVAQSPRYKITEKSQAVAFWCDPISGHATLYWYRQILGQGPELLVQFQDESVVDDSQLPKDRFSAERLKGVDSTLKIQPAELGDSAMYLCASSLVTGSAEAFFGQGTRLTVV.

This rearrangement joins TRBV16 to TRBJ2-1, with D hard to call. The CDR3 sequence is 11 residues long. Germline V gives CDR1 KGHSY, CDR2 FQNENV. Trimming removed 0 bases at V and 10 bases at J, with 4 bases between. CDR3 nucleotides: TGTGCCAGCAGCCAATCACGGGAGCAGTTCTTC. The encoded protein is CASSQSREQFF.